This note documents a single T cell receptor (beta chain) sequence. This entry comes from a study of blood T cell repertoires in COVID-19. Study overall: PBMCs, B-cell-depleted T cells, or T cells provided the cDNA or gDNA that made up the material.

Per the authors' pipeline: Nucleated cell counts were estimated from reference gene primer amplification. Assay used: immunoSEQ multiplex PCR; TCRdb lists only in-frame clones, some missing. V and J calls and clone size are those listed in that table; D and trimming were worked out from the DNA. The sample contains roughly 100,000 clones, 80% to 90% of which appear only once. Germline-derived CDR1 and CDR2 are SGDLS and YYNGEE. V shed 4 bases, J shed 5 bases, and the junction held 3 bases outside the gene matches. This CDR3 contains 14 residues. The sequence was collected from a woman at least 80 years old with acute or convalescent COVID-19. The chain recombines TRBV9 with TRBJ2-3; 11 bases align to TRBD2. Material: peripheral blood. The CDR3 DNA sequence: TGTGCCAGCAGCCCCGGACTAGCGGGAGATACGCAGTATTTT. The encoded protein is CASSPGLAGDTQYF. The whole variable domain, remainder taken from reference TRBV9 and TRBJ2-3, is DSGVTQTPKHLITATGQRVTLRCSPRSGDLSVYWYQQSLDQGLQFLIQYYNGEERAKGNILERFSAQQFPDLHSELNLSSLELGDSALYFCASSPGLAGDTQYFGPGTRLTVL.